A single sample is the source of the 31 T cell receptor beta chains below, sequenced in a study of response to subunit inactivated influenza vaccine. TCRdb itself ran the RT-PCR reads through MiXCR, one entry per CDR3 protein. The repertoire has roughly 760,000 distinct CDR3 sequences, 21% of them found once; the top ten carry more than 8.5%. This specimen consisted of PBMCs from blood, obtained less than 6 days after vaccination. These receptor sequences come from a man in his fifties who received an inactivated influenza vaccine.

This clonotype was counted only a few times. This chain connects TRBV7-2 to TRBJ2-2; 12 nucleotides agree with TRBD2. This CDR3 comprises 16 residues. J lost 4 bases, V lost 5 bases, and 5 bases had no gene match. The germline CDR1 and CDR2 sequences are SGHTA and FQGNSA. The CDR3 nucleotides read TGTGCCAGCAGCAAAGGACTAGCGGGGACCACCGGGGAGCTGTTTTTT. Protein: CASSKGLAGTTGELFF.

This clonotype was recorded a few times. The rearrangement uses TRBV7-2 and TRBJ2-7; 8 bases agree with TRBD2. Trimming removed 1 base from V and 0 bases from J; junction bases left unmatched: 8. Germline CDR1 and CDR2: SGHTA and FQGNSA. CDR3 length: 17 amino acids. The CDR3 DNA reads as TGTGCCAGCAGCTTAGACGCCGGGACTAGGAGCTCCTACGAGCAGTACTTC. Its protein product is CASSLDAGTRSSYEQYF.

This clonotype was detected only a few times. The chain carries TRBV6-2 or TRBV6-3 and TRBJ2-1; 10 bases align to TRBD2. CDR1 and CDR2 (germline): MNHEY, SVGEGT. This CDR3 has 13 residues. V lost 10 bases and J lost 5; bases outside the gene matches: 5. CDR3 sequence: CAITSGAHNEQFF. CDR3 DNA sequence: TGTGCCATCACTAGCGGGGCCCACAATGAGCAGTTCTTC.

This clonotype was seen more than once but under ten times. CDR3 nucleotides: TGTGCCTGGAGTGTTCTGGGCAGCCAAGAGACCCAGTACTTC. This sequence encodes CAWSVLGSQETQYF. This chain connects TRBV30 to TRBJ2-5; D not certain. In germline, CDR1 is GTSNPN, CDR2 SVGIG (reference sequence). The V end lost 0 bases, the J end lost 1 base, and 9 bases lay between the germline ends. The CDR3 is 14 amino acids.

The rearrangement uses TRBV19 and TRBJ2-2, with 10 bases lining up with TRBD1. The CDR3 is made up of 15 amino acids. V shed 6 bases and J 6 bases; nucleotides not matched to a gene: 7. The V gene's germline CDR1 is LNHDA and CDR2 SQIVND (reference sequence). The CDR3: CASSETGGIAGELFF. CDR3 nucleotide sequence: TGTGCCAGTAGCGAGACAGGGGGCATTGCCGGGGAGCTGTTTTTT.

This clonotype was seen ten or more times. The genes are TRBV6-1 and TRBJ1-2; D is uncertain. Germline V gene sequence: CDR1 MNHNS, CDR2 SASEGT. The CDR3 contains 13 residues. Trimming left V 0 bases short and J 4 bases short, with 6 bases between. In DNA, the CDR3 is TGTGCCAGCAGTGAAGCACAGATCTATGGCTACACCTTC. Translation gives CASSEAQIYGYTF.

This clonotype appeared a few times. The J gene is TRBJ1-5, the V gene TRBV7-6, with D perhaps TRBD1 (6 bases). Germline assignment: CDR1 SGHVS and CDR2 FNYEAQ. The ends were cut back, 2 bases at V and 6 bases at J, with 17 bases in the middle. The CDR3 extends over 16 amino acids. DNA for the CDR3: TGTGCCAGCAGCTTAATCGGAGGGAGGGGGAGTCAGCCCCAGCATTTT. Amino acid sequence: CASSLIGGRGSQPQHF.

This clonotype was seen a handful of times. The CDR3 nucleotides read TGCGCCAGCAGCTTGGGGCCGAAACAGGGATTAAGCTCCTACGAGCAGTACTTC. This codes for CASSLGPKQGLSSYEQYF. This chain joins TRBV5-1 and TRBJ2-7; D might be TRBD1 (6 bases). There are 18 residues in the CDR3. Germline loops: CDR1 SGHRS, CDR2 YFSETQ. Trimming cost V 0 bases and J 0 bases, with 19 bases left between them.

CDR3 in DNA: TGTGCCAGCAGGGATCGAGCGCAGGGAGAACTCCGAACCTACGAGCAGTACTTC. Its protein product is CASRDRAQGELRTYEQYF. V is TRBV6-4 and J is TRBJ2-7; D could derive from TRBD1 or TRBD2 (5 bases each). The CDR3 sequence is 18 residues long. Trimming shortened V by 6 bases and J by 2 bases, and 26 bases separated the two germline ends. Germline V gene data show CDR1 as MRHNA and CDR2 as SNTAGT.

Only a few counts were recorded for this clonotype. The V gene is TRBV20-1, the J gene TRBJ1-5; no definite D call. The CDR3 is made up of 15 amino acids. The germline V gene encodes CDR1 DFQATT and CDR2 SNEGSKA (reference sequence). Trimming removed 5 bases at V and 6 bases at J, with 20 bases between. The CDR3 DNA is TGCAGTGCTCCAGACGGTTTCGACGTGGGTCAGCCCCAGCATTTT. This codes for CSAPDGFDVGQPQHF.

This chain joins TRBV20-1 and TRBJ2-7; 10 nucleotides match TRBD2. CDR1 is DFQATT, CDR2 SNEGSKA, per germline (reference sequence). The V gene end was trimmed by 4 bases and the J gene end by 2 bases; junction bases not matched to a gene: 11. This CDR3 is built from 16 residues. DNA of the CDR3: TGCAGTGCTACCGGGACTAGCGCCAAAATTCCCTACGAGCAGTACTTC. As protein: CSATGTSAKIPYEQYF.

This clonotype was seen many times. This chain joins TRBV12-3 or TRBV12-4 and TRBJ2-1; 8 nucleotides match TRBD2. The CDR3 covers 14 residues. The J segment lost 5 bases and the V segment lost 6 bases, leaving 6 bases of the junction unmatched. The CDR3 region is CASSLGGAHNEQFF. The DNA for the CDR3 is TGTGCCAGCAGCCTCGGGGGGGCCCACAATGAGCAGTTCTTC.

The rearrangement joins TRBV30 to TRBJ2-3, with 9 positions matching TRBD1. CDR1 and CDR2 from the germline V gene are GTSNPN and SVGIG (reference sequence). The ends lost 4 bases at V and 4 bases at J; junction bases unmatched: 9. The CDR3 totals 15 residues. The CDR3, as DNA: TGTGCCTGGAATTCGGGACAGGGTTTCCCAGATACGCAGTATTTT. Residues: CAWNSGQGFPDTQYF.

In this sample, this clonotype turned up many times. The V call is TRBV29-1, the J call TRBJ2-5; tentatively, D is TRBD2 (6 bases). This CDR3 has 14 residues. Trimming shortened V by 7 bases and J by 0 bases, and 15 bases separated the two germline ends. The germline gives CDR1 SQVTM, CDR2 ANQGSEA. The CDR3 region is CSARPGGNQETQYF. The CDR3 DNA follows: TGCAGCGCTAGACCCGGGGGAAACCAAGAGACCCAGTACTTC.

The V and J genes are TRBV12-3 or TRBV12-4 and TRBJ1-2; D gene unclear. The length of the CDR3 is 14 residues. V lost 1 base and J lost 7, with 13 bases in between. As DNA, the CDR3 is TGTGCCAGCAGTTTAGGGCGGTCCGTTATTGGCTACACCTTC. Its translation is CASSLGRSVIGYTF.

This clonotype was detected ten times or more. V and J are TRBV10-3 and TRBJ2-3, with 9 bases aligning to TRBD2. Unmatched junction bases numbered 9, after V lost 2 bases and J lost 3 bases. The germline gives CDR1 ENHRY, CDR2 SYGVKD. This CDR3 is built from 17 residues. The DNA of the CDR3 is TGTGCCATCAGTGAGGGCGGGGGGGGCCGAAGAACAGATACGCAGTATTTT. This codes for CAISEGGGGRRTDTQYF.

The chain couples TRBV29-1 to TRBJ2-7; a weak D match, TRBD1 (5 bases). Germline loops: CDR1 SQVTM, CDR2 ANQGSEA. The CDR3 consists of 11 residues. V dropped 5 bases and J dropped 6 bases, with 11 bases sitting between them. CDR3 loop: CSVLRGGEQYF. Written as DNA, the CDR3 is TGCAGCGTTCTAAGGGGCGGCGAGCAGTACTTC.

This clonotype was observed at least ten times. The chain combines TRBV7-3 with TRBJ2-1, with 11 bases that match TRBD2. Germline values: CDR1 SGHTA, CDR2 FQGTGA. The CDR3 runs 16 residues. With 3 bases clipped from V and 3 bases from J, the junction kept 4 bases outside the gene matches. CDR3 in amino acids: CASSFSGLAVYNEQFF. The CDR3 DNA reads as TGTGCCAGCAGCTTCTCGGGACTAGCGGTCTACAATGAGCAGTTCTTC.

A few counts support this clonotype. The chain couples TRBV7-2 to TRBJ2-7; 8 nucleotides align to TRBD1. Germline V lookup: CDR1 SGHTA, CDR2 FQGNSA. The junction had 7 bases not matched to a gene; V was cut back by 5 bases and J by 4 bases. The CDR3 extends over 14 amino acids. The CDR3 sequence: CASSIGQGWYEQYF. The CDR3 bases are TGTGCCAGCAGCATAGGACAGGGATGGTACGAGCAGTACTTC. The complete variable domain, with remaining parts taken from reference TRBV7-2 and TRBJ2-7, reads GAGVSQSPSNKVTEKGKDVELRCDPISGHTALYWYRQSLGQGLEFLIYFQGNSAPDKSGLPSDRFSAERTGGSVSTLTIQRTQQEDSAVYLCASSIGQGWYEQYFGPGTRLTVT.

This clonotype has just a few counts. This chain links TRBV6-2 or TRBV6-3 with TRBJ2-7; 7 bases are shared with TRBD1. Germline CDR1 and CDR2: MNHEY and SVGEGT. J lost 3 bases, V lost 0 bases, and 5 bases had no gene match. The CDR3 sequence is 15 residues long. CDR3 DNA: TGTGCCAGCAGTTACTCGACAGGGCACAACTACGAGCAGTACTTC. It codes for CASSYSTGHNYEQYF.

V is TRBV4-3 and J is TRBJ2-1, with D possibly TRBD1 on 5 matching bases. V lost 5 bases, J lost 0 bases, and 14 bases lay in between. The CDR3 has 16 residues. Germline V lookup: CDR1 LGHNA, CDR2 YSLEER. DNA for the CDR3: TGCGCCAGCAGCGTAATAGGGGCGAGCTCCTACAATGAGCAGTTCTTC. Residues: CASSVIGASSYNEQFF.

The rearrangement joins TRBV11-2 to TRBJ2-5; 9 bases agree with TRBD1. CDR3 length: 21 amino acids. In germline, CDR1 is SGHAT, CDR2 FQNNGV. The V segment lost 3 bases and the J segment 5 bases; nucleotides outside the gene matches: 25. In DNA, the CDR3 is TGTGCCAGCAGCTTGAAAGGGGCCCGATGGGACAGGGTTAGGGGCAGCGAGACCCAGTACTTC. Its translation: CASSLKGARWDRVRGSETQYF.

This clonotype was seen a few times. The chain has TRBV6-1 and TRBJ1-2; D may be TRBD1 (5 bases). This CDR3 contains 15 residues. Germline V lookup: CDR1 MNHNS, CDR2 SASEGT. The V end lost 5 bases, the J end lost 3 bases, and 16 bases lay between the germline ends. DNA of the CDR3: TGTGCCAGCAGTCCCCTATCCGGGGGGGACTATGGCTACACCTTC. As protein: CASSPLSGGDYGYTF.

The chain recombines TRBV7-9 with TRBJ2-1, with D unresolved. CDR3 length: 15 amino acids. Germline V lookup: CDR1 SEHNR, CDR2 FQNEAQ (reference sequence). The V end lost 5 bases, the J end lost 1 base, and 12 bases lay between the germline ends. CDR3 residues: CASSRAVTSYNEQFF. For the CDR3, the DNA is TGTGCCAGCAGCCGGGCCGTGACTTCCTACAATGAGCAGTTCTTC.

Ten or more counts support this clonotype. CDR3 nucleotides: TGTGCCAGCAGTCCATCCGGGGGGACAGCACCATATGGCTACACCTTC. Translating it yields CASSPSGGTAPYGYTF. V gene TRBV12-3 or TRBV12-4 combines with J gene TRBJ1-2, with TRBD1 identical over 7 bases. The CDR3 has 16 residues. With 5 bases clipped from V and 5 bases from J, the junction kept 14 bases outside the gene matches.

This clonotype was counted at least ten times. This rearrangement joins TRBV3-1 to TRBJ2-5; no firm D call. Germline CDR1 reads LGHDT; CDR2 reads YNNKEL (reference sequence). The CDR3 contains 12 residues. Trimming removed 3 bases at V and 2 bases at J, with 4 bases between. CDR3 in amino acids: CASSQVQETQYF. The CDR3 DNA follows: TGTGCCAGCAGCCAGGTACAAGAGACCCAGTACTTC.

V is TRBV2 and J is TRBJ1-1; D not resolved. The CDR3 runs 13 residues. Germline values: CDR1 SNHLY, CDR2 FYNNEI. Trimming cost V 8 bases and J 6 bases, with 16 bases left between them. The CDR3 sequence: CASRLSEVAEAFF. CDR3 nucleotides: TGTGCCAGCCGTTTGTCAGAGGTGGCTGAAGCTTTCTTT.

This clonotype was observed many times. The chain employs TRBV12-3 or TRBV12-4 and TRBJ1-5; D is perhaps TRBD1 (5 bases). The CDR3 consists of 14 residues. With 3 bases removed from V and 7 bases from J, the gap between germline ends came to 13 bases. The chain's CDR3 is CASSFSGNGQPQHF. DNA for the CDR3: TGTGCCAGCAGTTTCTCAGGGAACGGGCAGCCCCAGCATTTT.

This clonotype was counted a few times. The chain carries TRBV6-2 or TRBV6-3 and TRBJ2-1, with a tentative D call TRBD2 (5 bases). V was clipped by 4 bases and J by 10 bases, with 14 bases between them. The germline gives CDR1 MNHEY, CDR2 SVGEGT. The CDR3 consists of 13 residues. The CDR3 sequence is CASSSLGGREQFF. CDR3 nucleotide sequence: TGTGCCAGCAGTTCCCTTGGAGGACGGGAGCAGTTCTTC.

With regard to this clonotype: One end of the junction is discordant with germline, which a read error may explain. The V call is TRBV7-7, the J call TRBJ1-5; unclear D gene. This CDR3 has 13 amino acids. Germline CDR1 reads SSHAT; CDR2 reads FNYEAQ (reference sequence). CDR3 region: CASSLAWGQPQHF. The CDR3 DNA reads TGTGCTAGCAGCTTAGCGTGGGGACAGCCCCAGCATTTT.

The V and J genes are TRBV12-3 or TRBV12-4 and TRBJ2-3; TRBD2 matches at 8 bases. This CDR3 spans 17 amino acids. The ends lost 4 bases at V and 4 bases at J; junction bases unmatched: 13. CDR3 protein: CASSSLVSSGFPDTQYF. CDR3 DNA sequence: TGTGCCAGCAGTTCGCTGGTCTCTAGCGGGTTCCCAGATACGCAGTATTTT.